This T cell receptor beta chain derives from a study of human T cells and chemical hapten exposure. Sample time point: patch test 2, 6 weeks after DPC sensitization. Treatment described: therapeutic diphenylcyclopropenone sensitization with weekly scalp DPC. At every patch-test visit, blood was drawn before the patch test was applied. Donors were 18 to 70-year-old alopecia patients suitable for DPC. Points from the study as a whole: Alopecia was present in the donors, so their immune response may differ from healthy people's. Versus controls, expanded TCRs had significantly more large CDR3 similarity clusters.

TCRdb independently ran MiXCR on the RACE reads; one entry per CDR3 protein. This table has under 100,000 distinct CDR3 sequences, approximately 10% appearing once. Germline V lookup: CDR1 MDHEN, CDR2 SYDVKM. This CDR3 has 15 residues. Ten or more counts support this clonotype. Its matching antigen is unknown. A read error may account for a junction end that differs from germline. The TCR originated in a woman aged 35 to 49 with alopecia areata. Some clones in this sample may be carry-over from other donors' samples. The material was whole blood, obtained in connection with sensitization to the hapten diphenylcyclopropenone (DPC). The chain carries TRBV28 and TRBJ2-1; D unresolved. CDR3 loop: CASSLLYGRDNEQFF. CDR3 coding DNA: TGCGCCAGCAGTTTATTGTATGGACGGGACAATGAGCAGTTCTTC.